This TCR beta chain was profiled in a study of blood T cell repertoires in COVID-19. Study background: Acute and convalescent COVID-19 specimens originated in the United States, Italy and Spain. The analysed material was cDNA or gDNA that came from T cells, B-cell-depleted T cells, or PBMCs.

Original processing notes: Amplification with reference gene primers provided the estimates of nucleated cell counts. Assay used: immunoSEQ multiplex PCR; TCRdb lists only in-frame clones, some missing. The V and J calls and the clone size are those of that table, but D and trimming were determined from the DNA. The table has some 170,000 clones, 82% seen once. Germline V gene data show CDR1 as ENHRY and CDR2 as SYGVKD. The J segment lost 2 bases and the V segment lost 9 bases, leaving 3 bases of the junction unmatched. The CDR3 sequence is 13 residues long. Sequenced: peripheral blood. The clonotype originates from a woman in her 70s with acute or convalescent COVID-19. V and J are TRBV10-3 and TRBJ2-3; 9 bases are a match to TRBD2. The CDR3 nucleotides are TGTGCCATGACTAGCGGATACACAGATACGCAGTATTTT. Protein: CAMTSGYTDTQYF.